This TCR beta chain was sequenced during a study of shared T cell receptors in the human thymus. The data were produced by immunoSEQ multiplex PCR, yet TCRdb's version contains in-frame clones alone and is incomplete. The data hold roughly 710,000 clones, with approximately 85% observed a single time. The V segment lost 3 bases and the J segment 6 bases; nucleotides outside the gene matches: 22. The CDR3 is 19 residues long. The germline V gene has CDR1 LGHNT and CDR2 FRNRAP. Another study also made use of these data, one on human thymus T cells.

Sequencing was performed on thymocytes. The receptor was derived from a girl less than two years old with a congenital heart defect. This chain joins TRBV12-5 and TRBJ1-2; 7 bases agree with TRBD1. The CDR3 reads CASGFDPEARRRTGDGYTF. In nucleotides, the CDR3 is TGTGCTAGTGGTTTCGACCCAGAGGCCCGACGACGGACAGGTGATGGCTACACCTTC.